This TCR beta chain stems from a study of T cell changes during pregnancy in multiple sclerosis. Germline CDR1 is MNHEY and CDR2 is SVGAGI. The CDR3 runs 13 residues. The ends were cut back, 2 bases at V and 7 bases at J, with 11 bases in the middle. Only a few counts were recorded for this clone. Sequenced by immunoSEQ multiplex PCR; TCRdb stores in-frame clones only, minus some. Of 80,000 to 100,000 clones in the sample, roughly 92% were seen once. The J gene is TRBJ1-1, the V gene TRBV6-5; D remains ambiguous. The source material was peripheral blood, sampled in the first trimester of pregnancy. This TCR came from a female donor with multiple sclerosis, enrolled in a pregnancy study. The CDR3 is CASSYGPILEAFF. The CDR3 DNA sequence: TGTGCCAGCAGTTACGGCCCGATCCTTGAAGCTTTCTTT.